This T cell receptor beta chain was documented in a study of immune evolution from preneoplasia to lung adenocarcinoma. The J segment lost 1 base and the V segment lost 5 bases, leaving 7 bases of the junction unmatched. CDR1 and CDR2 (germline): SGHTA, FQGTGA. The CDR3 covers 17 residues. Assay used: immunoSEQ multiplex PCR; TCRdb lists only in-frame clones, some missing. The repertoire holds about 14,000 clones, with 70% to 85% as singletons. The specimen was FFPE minimally invasive lung adenocarcinoma tissue. The clonotype was recovered from a person aged 55-79 years with lung adenocarcinoma. The chain combines TRBV7-3 with TRBJ2-2, with 10 bases identical to TRBD1. DNA for the CDR3: TGTGCCAGCAGCGCCCGGGACAGGGGACTGAACACCGGGGAGCTGTTTTTT. Protein product: CASSARDRGLNTGELFF.